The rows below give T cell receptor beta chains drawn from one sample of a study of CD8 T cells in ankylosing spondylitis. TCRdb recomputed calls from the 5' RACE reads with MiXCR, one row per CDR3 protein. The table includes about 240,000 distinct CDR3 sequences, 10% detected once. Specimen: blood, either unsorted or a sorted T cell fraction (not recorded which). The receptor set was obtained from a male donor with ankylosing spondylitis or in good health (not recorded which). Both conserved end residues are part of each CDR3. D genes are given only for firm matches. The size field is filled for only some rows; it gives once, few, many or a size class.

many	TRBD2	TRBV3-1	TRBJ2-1	CASSLLAGVSYNEQFF	TGTGCCAGCAGTTTACTAGCGGGGGTCTCCTACAATGAGCAGTTCTTC
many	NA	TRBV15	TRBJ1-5	CATSRLDPEGPQHF	TGTGCCACCAGCAGGCTGGATCCGGAGGGGCCCCAGCATTTT
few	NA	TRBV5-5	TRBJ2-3	CASSPLVELTQYF	TGTGCCAGCAGCCCCCTGGTGGAACTCACGCAGTATTTT
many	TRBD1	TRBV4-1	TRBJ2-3	CASSHVGQGGITDTQYF	TGCGCCAGCAGCCATGTGGGACAGGGGGGAATCACAGATACGCAGTATTTT
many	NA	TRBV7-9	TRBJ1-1	CASSPRAGGNTEAFF	TGTGCCAGCAGCCCGAGGGCAGGAGGGAACACTGAAGCTTTCTTT
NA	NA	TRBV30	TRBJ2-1	CAWDGNTYNEQFF	TGTGCCTGGGACGGGAATACCTACAATGAGCAGTTCTTC
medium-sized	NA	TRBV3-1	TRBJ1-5	CASSQSGPGAQPQHF	TGTGCCAGCAGCCAATCGGGACCGGGTGCTCAGCCCCAGCATTTT
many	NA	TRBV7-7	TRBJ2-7	CASSLFCVGVHRVYEQYF	TGTGCCAGCAGCTTATTCTGTGTGGGGGTCCATAGGGTTTACGAGCAGTACTTC
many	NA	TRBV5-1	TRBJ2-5	CASSLAGMYQETQYF	TGCGCCAGCAGCTTGGCAGGGATGTACCAAGAGACCCAGTACTTC
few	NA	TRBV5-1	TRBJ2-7	CASSLSGPYEQYF	TGCGCCAGCAGCTTATCAGGGCCCTACGAGCAGTACTTC
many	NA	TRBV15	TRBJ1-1	CATSRWGTEAFF	TGTGCCACCAGCAGGTGGGGGACTGAAGCTTTCTTT
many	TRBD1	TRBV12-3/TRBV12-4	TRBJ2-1	CASSLGDRVYNEQFF	TGTGCCAGCAGTTTGGGGGACAGGGTCTACAATGAGCAGTTCTTC
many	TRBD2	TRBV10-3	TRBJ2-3	CAIGERESSDTQYF	TGTGCCATCGGGGAGCGGGAGAGTTCAGATACGCAGTATTTT
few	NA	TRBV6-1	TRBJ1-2	CASSTEGDLRGYTF	TGTGCCAGCAGCACCGAGGGGGACCTCCGGGGCTACACCTTC
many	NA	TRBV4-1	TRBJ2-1	CASSHNRDSYNEQFF	TGCGCCAGCAGCCACAACCGGGACTCCTACAATGAGCAGTTCTTC
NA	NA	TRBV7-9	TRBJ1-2	CTGGDGYTF	TGCACGGGGGGGGATGGCTACACCTTC
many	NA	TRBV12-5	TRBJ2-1	CASGSGRHNEQFF	TGTGCTAGTGGTTCCGGACGCCACAATGAGCAGTTCTTC
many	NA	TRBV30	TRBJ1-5	CAWSEGPQPQHF	TGTGCCTGGAGTGAAGGTCCCCAGCCCCAGCATTTT
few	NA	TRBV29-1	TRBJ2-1	CSVEDDGGRNEQFF	TGCAGCGTTGAAGATGATGGAGGCCGCAATGAGCAGTTCTTC
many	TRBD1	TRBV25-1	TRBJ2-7	CASSSGQGIEQYF	TGTGCCAGCAGTTCGGGACAGGGGATCGAGCAGTACTTC
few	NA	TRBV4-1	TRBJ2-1	CASSPAPGQSSYNEQFF	TGCGCCAGCAGCCCTGCCCCTGGGCAGAGCTCCTACAATGAGCAGTTCTTC
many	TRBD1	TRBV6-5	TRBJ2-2	CASSFGTGGNTGELFF	TGTGCCAGCAGTTTTGGGACAGGGGGGAACACCGGGGAGCTGTTTTTT
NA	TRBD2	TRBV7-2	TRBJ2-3	CASSSLAGGPPDTQYF	TGTGCCAGCAGCTCGTTAGCGGGAGGGCCGCCAGATACGCAGTATTTT
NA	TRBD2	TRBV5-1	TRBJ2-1	CASSLLAVGYNEQFF	TGCGCCAGCAGCTTGCTAGCGGTTGGCTACAATGAGCAGTTCTTC
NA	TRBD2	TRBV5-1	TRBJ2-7	CASSLAGGGFNEQYF	TGCGCCAGCAGCTTGGCCGGGGGGGGATTTAACGAGCAGTACTTC
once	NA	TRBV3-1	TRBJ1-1	CASSRWGTVGNEAFF	TGTGCCAGCAGCCGATGGGGGACGGTGGGCAATGAAGCTTTCTTT
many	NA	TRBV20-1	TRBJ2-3	CSARDKAAAGVEWDTQYF	TGCAGTGCTAGAGATAAAGCCGCAGCGGGCGTCGAGTGGGATACGCAGTATTTT
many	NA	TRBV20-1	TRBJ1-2	CSASLSGVGGYTF	TGCAGTGCTAGCCTATCAGGGGTAGGTGGCTACACCTTC
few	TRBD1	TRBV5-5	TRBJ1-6	CASSFTGGGSPLHF	TGTGCCAGCAGCTTTACAGGGGGTGGTTCACCCCTCCACTTT
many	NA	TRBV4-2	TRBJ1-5	CASSPRGDWNQPQHF	TGTGCCAGCAGCCCGCGCGGTGATTGGAATCAGCCCCAGCATTTT
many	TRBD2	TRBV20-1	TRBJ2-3	CSARPGGSTDTQYF	TGCAGTGCTCGGCCCGGGGGGAGCACAGATACGCAGTATTTT
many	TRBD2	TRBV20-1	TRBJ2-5	CSAIRALAGRQETQYF	TGCAGTGCTATAAGGGCGCTAGCGGGACGCCAAGAGACCCAGTACTTC
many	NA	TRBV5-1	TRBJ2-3	CASKGSEGGRTPITDTQYF	TGCGCCAGCAAAGGATCCGAAGGAGGCAGGACCCCGATCACAGATACGCAGTATTTT
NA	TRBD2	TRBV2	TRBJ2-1	CASSISGGSSYNEQFF	TGTGCCAGCAGTATCAGCGGGGGGAGCTCCTACAATGAGCAGTTCTTC
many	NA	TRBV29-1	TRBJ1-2	CSVEDSSRGYTF	TGCAGCGTTGAGGACAGCTCTAGGGGCTACACCTTC
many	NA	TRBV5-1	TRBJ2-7	CASSLGTDEQYF	TGCGCCAGCAGCTTGGGGACAGACGAGCAGTACTTC
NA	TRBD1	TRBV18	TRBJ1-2	CASSPDRANYGYTF	TGTGCCAGCTCACCGGACAGGGCCAACTATGGCTACACCTTC
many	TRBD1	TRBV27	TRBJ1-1	CASKGRTGNTEAFF	TGTGCCAGCAAGGGGCGGACAGGAAATACTGAAGCTTTCTTT
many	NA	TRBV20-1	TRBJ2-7	CSAIQGWSSYEQYF	TGCAGTGCTATTCAGGGTTGGAGCTCCTACGAGCAGTACTTC
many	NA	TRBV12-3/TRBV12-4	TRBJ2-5	CASRRGHQETQYF	TGTGCCAGCAGGCGGGGGCACCAAGAGACCCAGTACTTC
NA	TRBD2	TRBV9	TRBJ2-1	CASSVEAGRQFF	TGTGCCAGCAGCGTAGAAGCGGGAAGGCAGTTCTTC
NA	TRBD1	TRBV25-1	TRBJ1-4	CASSLIGQGSEKLFF	TGTGCCAGCAGTTTAATTGGACAGGGGTCTGAAAAACTGTTTTTT